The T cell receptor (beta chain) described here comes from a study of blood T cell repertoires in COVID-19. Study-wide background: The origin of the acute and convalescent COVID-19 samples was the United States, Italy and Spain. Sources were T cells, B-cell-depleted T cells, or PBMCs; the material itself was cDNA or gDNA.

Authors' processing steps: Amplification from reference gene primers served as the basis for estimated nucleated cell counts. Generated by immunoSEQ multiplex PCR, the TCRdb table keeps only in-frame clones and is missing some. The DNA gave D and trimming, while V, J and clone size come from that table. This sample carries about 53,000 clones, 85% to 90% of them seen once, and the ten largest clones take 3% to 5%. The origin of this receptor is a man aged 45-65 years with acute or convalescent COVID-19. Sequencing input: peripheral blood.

The CDR3 DNA reads as TGTGCCAGCAGTGACGCTCAGGGGACTAGGCCCCAGCATTTT. Protein product: CASSDAQGTRPQHF. V gene TRBV6-1 combines with J gene TRBJ1-5; D might be TRBD1 (6 bases). The germline CDR1 and CDR2 sequences are MNHNS and SASEGT. The CDR3 is 14 residues long. V dropped 3 bases and J dropped 9 bases, with 15 bases sitting between them.